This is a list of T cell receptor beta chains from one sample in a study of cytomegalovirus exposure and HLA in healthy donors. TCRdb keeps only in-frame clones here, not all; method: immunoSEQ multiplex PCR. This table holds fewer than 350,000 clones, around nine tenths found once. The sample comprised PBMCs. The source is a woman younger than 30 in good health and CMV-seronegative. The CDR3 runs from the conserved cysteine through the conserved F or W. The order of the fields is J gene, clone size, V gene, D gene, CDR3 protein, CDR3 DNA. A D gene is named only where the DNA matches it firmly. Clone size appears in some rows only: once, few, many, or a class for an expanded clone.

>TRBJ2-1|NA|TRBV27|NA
CASSLTGSGVGNEQFF
TGTGCCAGCAGTTTGACGGGGTCAGGGGTGGGCAATGAGCAGTTCTTC
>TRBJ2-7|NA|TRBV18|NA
CASSPEAPYEQYF
TGTGCCAGCTCACCGGAGGCTCCCTACGAGCAGTACTTC
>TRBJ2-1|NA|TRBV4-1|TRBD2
CASSQGTSGSNEQFF
TGCGCCAGCAGCCAAGGGACTAGCGGGAGTAATGAGCAGTTCTTC
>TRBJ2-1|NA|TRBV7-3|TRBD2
CASSLIPTSGNEQFF
TGTGCCAGCAGCTTAATCCCGACTAGCGGGAATGAGCAGTTCTTC
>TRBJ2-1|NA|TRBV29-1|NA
CSARDTYNEQFF
TGCAGCGCTAGGGACACCTACAATGAGCAGTTCTTC
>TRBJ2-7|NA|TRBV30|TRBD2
CAWETSGRAEQYF
TGTGCCTGGGAAACTAGCGGGAGGGCCGAGCAGTACTTC
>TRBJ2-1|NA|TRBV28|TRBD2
CASSFGRGGEQFF
TGTGCCAGCAGTTTTGGTCGCGGGGGTGAGCAGTTCTTC
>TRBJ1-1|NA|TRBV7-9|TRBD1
CASSSTGGTLQFF
TGTGCCAGCAGCTCGACAGGGGGTACCCTACAGTTCTTT
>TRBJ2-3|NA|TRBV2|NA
CASTYSDTQYF
TGTGCCAGCACCTACTCAGATACGCAGTATTTT
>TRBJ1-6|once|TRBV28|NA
CASLPPGLGDSPLHF
TGTGCCAGCCTACCTCCGGGACTCGGGGATTCACCCCTCCACTTT
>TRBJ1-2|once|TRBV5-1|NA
CASSFDRNGYTF
TGCGCCAGCAGCTTTGACAGAAATGGCTACACCTTC
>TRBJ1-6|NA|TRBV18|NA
CASSPGQNSPLHF
TGTGCCAGCTCACCCGGACAGAATTCACCCCTCCACTTT
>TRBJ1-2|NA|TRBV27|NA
CASSLRGGAAYGYTF
TGTGCCAGCAGTTTACGTGGGGGGGCAGCCTATGGCTACACCTTC
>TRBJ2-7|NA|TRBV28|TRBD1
CASSLGTGPSYEQYF
TGTGCCAGCAGTTTAGGGACAGGACCCTCCTACGAGCAGTACTTC
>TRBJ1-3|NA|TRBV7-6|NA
CASSLDVVVSGNTIYF
TGTGCCAGCAGTCTCGATGTGGTAGTCTCTGGAAACACCATATATTTT
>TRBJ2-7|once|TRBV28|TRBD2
CASRDTSGVYEQYF
TGTGCCAGCAGAGATACTAGCGGGGTCTACGAGCAGTACTTC
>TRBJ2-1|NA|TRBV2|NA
CASKSGLEQFF
TGTGCCAGCAAGAGCGGGCTTGAGCAGTTCTTC
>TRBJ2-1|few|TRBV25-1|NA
CASSVGEFDYNEQFF
TGTGCCAGCAGTGTTGGGGAGTTCGACTACAATGAGCAGTTCTTC
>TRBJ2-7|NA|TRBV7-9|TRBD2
CASSFPTSEAYEQYF
TGTGCCAGCAGCTTCCCGACTAGCGAGGCCTACGAGCAGTACTTC
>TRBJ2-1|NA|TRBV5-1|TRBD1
CASSLLGTGGSGEQFF
TGCGCCAGCAGCTTGCTGGGGACAGGGGGTTCTGGTGAGCAGTTCTTC
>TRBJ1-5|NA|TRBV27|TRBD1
CASSAQGVERGQPQHF
TGTGCCAGCAGTGCACAGGGGGTTGAGCGGGGTCAGCCCCAGCATTTT
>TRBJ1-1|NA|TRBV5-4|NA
CASSSSLEAFF
TGTGCCAGCAGCTCGAGCCTTGAAGCTTTCTTT
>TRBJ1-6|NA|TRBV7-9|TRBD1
CASSGGGPAYSSYNSPLHF
TGTGCCAGCAGCGGAGGGGGCCCCGCTTACAGCTCCTATAATTCACCCCTCCACTTT
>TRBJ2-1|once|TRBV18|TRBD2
CASSEGLAGVLVNEQFF
TGTGCCAGCTCGGAAGGACTAGCGGGAGTTCTTGTCAATGAGCAGTTCTTC
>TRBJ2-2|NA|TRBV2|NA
CASSEDRSNTGELFF
TGTGCCAGCAGTGAAGACAGATCGAACACCGGGGAGCTGTTTTTT
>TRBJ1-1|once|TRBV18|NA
CASSPSGPGTEAFF
TGTGCCAGCTCACCATCGGGTCCGGGCACTGAAGCTTTCTTT
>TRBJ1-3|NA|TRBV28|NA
CASSPPTGWGNTIYF
TGTGCCAGCAGTCCCCCCACGGGGTGGGGAAACACCATATATTTT
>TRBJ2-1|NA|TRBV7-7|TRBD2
CASSLGLAEYNEQFF
TGTGCTAGCAGCCTAGGACTAGCGGAATACAATGAGCAGTTCTTC